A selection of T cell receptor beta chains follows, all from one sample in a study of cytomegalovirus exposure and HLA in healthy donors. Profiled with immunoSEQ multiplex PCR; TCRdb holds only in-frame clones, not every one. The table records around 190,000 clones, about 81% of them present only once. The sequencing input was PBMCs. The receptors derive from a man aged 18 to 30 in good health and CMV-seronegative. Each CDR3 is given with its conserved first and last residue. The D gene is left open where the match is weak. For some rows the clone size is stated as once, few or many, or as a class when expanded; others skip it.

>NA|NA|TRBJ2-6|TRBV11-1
CASSSITGSGANVLTF
TGTGCCAGCAGCTCAATCACAGGGTCTGGGGCCAACGTCCTGACTTTC
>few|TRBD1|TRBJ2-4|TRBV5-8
CASSAPGGGYIQYF
TGTGCCAGCAGCGCCCCAGGGGGCGGTTACATTCAGTACTTC
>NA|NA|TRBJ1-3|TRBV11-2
CASSSRDRLSGNTIYF
TGTGCCAGCAGCTCACGAGACAGACTCTCTGGAAACACCATATATTTT
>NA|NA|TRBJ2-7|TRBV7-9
CASSSIGTIASYEQYF
TGTGCCAGCAGCTCAATAGGGACAATCGCCTCCTACGAGCAGTACTTC
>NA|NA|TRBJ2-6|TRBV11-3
CASSPSPGANVLTF
TGTGCCAGCAGCCCTAGCCCTGGGGCCAACGTCCTGACTTTC
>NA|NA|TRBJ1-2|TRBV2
CASSARGYGYTF
TGTGCCAGCAGTGCTCGGGGCTATGGCTACACCTTC
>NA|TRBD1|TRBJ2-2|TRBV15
CATSRDSGQAVVSGELFF
TGTGCCACCAGCAGAGACTCCGGACAGGCCGTGGTATCCGGGGAGCTGTTTTTT
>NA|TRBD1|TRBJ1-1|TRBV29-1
CSVRTGETEAFF
TGCAGCGTAAGGACAGGCGAAACTGAAGCTTTCTTT
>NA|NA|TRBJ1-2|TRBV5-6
CASSAGQFPVVGYTF
TGTGCCAGCAGCGCCGGACAGTTCCCTGTCGTGGGCTACACCTTC
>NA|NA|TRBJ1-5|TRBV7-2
CASSLDGRHDQPQHF
TGTGCCAGCAGCTTAGATGGCAGGCACGACCAGCCCCAGCATTTT